This TCR beta chain was observed in a study of T cell repertoires in cytomegalovirus infection (dated by TCRdb to about 2019). About the study as a whole: Alongside well-studied HLA-B-restricted epitopes, the peptide stimulations were aimed at recently identified HLA-C-restricted CMV epitopes, whose presentation resists viral immunomodulation. Donor HLA type was relevant to the analysis, because carriage of CMV infection together with the matching HLA type was indicated by public TCR beta signatures.

The study at large found these results: Carriers of CMV infection plus the relevant HLA type were discriminated by the cumulative frequency of public TCR beta family members in the study cohort and in an independent 352-donor cohort. In the ex vivo response, HLA-C-restricted CMV-specific TCR beta clonotypes were dominant, and in two of eight donors the single most frequent clonotype came from this HLA-C-restricted group.

At least ten counts were recorded for this clonotype. No antigen is known for it. No much larger clone exists at a distance of one base, and base qualities are not known. The treatment or condition label on this specimen signifies: in vitro stimulation with specific CMV peptide epitopes to enrich CMV-specific T cells. Cut back by 3 bases and 6 bases, the V and J ends lie 11 bases apart. As encoded in the germline V gene, CDR1 is SGHTA while CDR2 is FQGNSA. The CDR3, from cysteine to phenylalanine, totals 14 residues. CDR3 DNA is the only sequence kept; it has 42 bases, read in frame from the first base. Instrument used: Illumina HiSeq 1500. TCRdb reprocessing: public reads trimmed at Q25 with fastp, clones called with MiXCR, in-frame beta chains kept. Entries are consolidated by CDR3 protein sequence, retaining the most common genes and DNA. Within this sample are about 890,000 distinct CDR3 sequences, with 30% to 40% of them counted one time only. Over 11% of the sample is held by the ten biggest clonotypes.

The chain is made from TRBV7-2 and TRBJ2-2; the D gene remains uncertain. This material consisted of cultured CD8+ T cells from PBMCs, taken from culture after CMV antigen stimulation. The receptor was isolated from a human donor in good health (CMV status not recorded). Some clones in this sample may be carry-over from other donors' samples. The nucleotides are TGTGCCAGCAGCTTCCGTCTTCCTCCCGGGGAGCTGTTTTTT. This codes for CASSFRLPPGELFF. The entire variable domain, with the stretches around the CDR3 drawn from the reference TRBV7-2 and TRBJ2-2 proteins, is GAGVSQSPSNKVTEKGKDVELRCDPISGHTALYWYRQSLGQGLEFLIYFQGNSAPDKSGLPSDRFSAERTGGSVSTLTIQRTQQEDSAVYLCASSFRLPPGELFFGEGSRLTVL.